This T cell receptor beta chain was retrieved from a study of cytomegalovirus exposure and HLA in healthy donors. In germline, CDR1 is MNHEY, CDR2 SVGAGI. With 7 bases removed from V and 2 bases from J, the gap between germline ends came to 14 bases. The CDR3 has 14 amino acids. The PCR used 60 Vbeta and 13 Jbeta primers. TCRdb keeps only in-frame clones here, not all; method: immunoSEQ multiplex PCR. The sample has approximately 67,000 clones, about two thirds seen once. The sequenced sample was PBMCs. The chain carries TRBV6-5 and TRBJ1-1, with D possibly matching TRBD1 (6 bases). The TCR originated in a woman under 40 in good health and CMV-seronegative. CDR3 coding DNA: TGTGCCAGCACCCCAACCAGGGGAAACACTGAAGCTTTCTTT. Amino acids: CASTPTRGNTEAFF.